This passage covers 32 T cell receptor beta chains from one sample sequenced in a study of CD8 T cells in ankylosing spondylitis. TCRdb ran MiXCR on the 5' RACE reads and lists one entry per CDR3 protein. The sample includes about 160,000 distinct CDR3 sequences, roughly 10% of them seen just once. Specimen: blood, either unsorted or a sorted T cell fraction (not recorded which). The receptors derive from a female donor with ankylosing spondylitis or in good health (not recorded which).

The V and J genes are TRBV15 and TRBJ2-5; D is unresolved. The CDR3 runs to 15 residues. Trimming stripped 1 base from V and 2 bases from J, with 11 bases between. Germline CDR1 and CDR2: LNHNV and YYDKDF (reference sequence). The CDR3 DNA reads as TGTGCCACCAGCAGAGTCGGGCAGGAGCAAGAGACCCAGTACTTC. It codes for CATSRVGQEQETQYF.

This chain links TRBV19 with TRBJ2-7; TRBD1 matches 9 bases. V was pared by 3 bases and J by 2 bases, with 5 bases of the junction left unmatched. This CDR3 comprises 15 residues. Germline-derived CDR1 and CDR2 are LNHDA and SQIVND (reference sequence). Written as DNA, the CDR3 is TGTGCCAGTAGTATCGGACAGGGGTCTACCTACGAGCAGTACTTC. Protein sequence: CASSIGQGSTYEQYF.

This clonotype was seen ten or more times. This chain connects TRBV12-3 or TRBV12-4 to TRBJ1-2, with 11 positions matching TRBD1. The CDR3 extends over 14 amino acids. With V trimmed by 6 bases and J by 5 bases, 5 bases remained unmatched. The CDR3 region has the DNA TGTGCCAGCAGCCCCGGGACAGGGGGTTATGGCTACACCTTC. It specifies CASSPGTGGYGYTF.

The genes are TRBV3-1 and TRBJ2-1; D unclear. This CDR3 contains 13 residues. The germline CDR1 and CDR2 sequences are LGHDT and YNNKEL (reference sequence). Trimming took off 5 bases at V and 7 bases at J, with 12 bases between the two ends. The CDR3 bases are TGTGCCAGCAGCGATTCCAATGCAAATGAGCAGTTCTTC. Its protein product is CASSDSNANEQFF.

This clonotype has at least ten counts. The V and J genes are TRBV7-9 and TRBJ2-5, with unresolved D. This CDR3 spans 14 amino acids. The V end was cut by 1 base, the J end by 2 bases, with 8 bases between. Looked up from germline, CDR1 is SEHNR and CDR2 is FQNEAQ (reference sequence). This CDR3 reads CASSLEQAQETQYF. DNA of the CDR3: TGTGCCAGCAGCTTAGAGCAGGCTCAAGAGACCCAGTACTTC.

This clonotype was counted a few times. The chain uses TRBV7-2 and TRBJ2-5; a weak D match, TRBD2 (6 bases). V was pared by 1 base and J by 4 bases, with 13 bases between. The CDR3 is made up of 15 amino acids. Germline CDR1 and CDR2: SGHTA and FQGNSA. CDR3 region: CASSLVSGAGETQYF. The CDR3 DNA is TGTGCCAGCAGCTTAGTATCCGGAGCGGGAGAGACCCAGTACTTC.

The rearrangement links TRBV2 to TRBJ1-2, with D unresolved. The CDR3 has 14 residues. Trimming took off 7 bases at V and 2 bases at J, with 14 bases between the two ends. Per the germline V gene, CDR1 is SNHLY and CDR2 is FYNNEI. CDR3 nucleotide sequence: TGTGCCAGCACCGAGGGCGTAACAAACTATGGCTACACCTTC. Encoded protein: CASTEGVTNYGYTF.

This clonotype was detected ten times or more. CDR3 region: CAISGGTAAGYTF. The CDR3 DNA reads as TGTGCCATCAGTGGCGGGACAGCCGCTGGCTACACCTTC. The chain links TRBV10-3 to TRBJ1-2; 7 bases line up with TRBD1. The CDR3 length is 13 residues. Germline V gives CDR1 ENHRY, CDR2 SYGVKD. Germline trimming cut 4 bases from V and 7 bases from J; bases unmatched to any gene: 6.

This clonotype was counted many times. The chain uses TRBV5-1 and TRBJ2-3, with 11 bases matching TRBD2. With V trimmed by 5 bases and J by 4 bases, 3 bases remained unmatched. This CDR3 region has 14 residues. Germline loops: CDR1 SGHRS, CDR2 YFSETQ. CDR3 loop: CASRTSGIPDTQYF. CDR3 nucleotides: TGCGCCAGCAGGACTAGCGGGATCCCAGATACGCAGTATTTT.

CDR3 coding DNA: TGTGCCACCCGGACAGAGTCCTACGAGCAGTACTTC. Its translation: CATRTESYEQYF. The gene calls are TRBV27 and TRBJ2-7; TRBD1 is a possible D gene (6 bases). Per the germline V gene, CDR1 is MNHEY and CDR2 is SMNVEV (reference sequence). V dropped 10 bases and J dropped 1 base, with 11 bases sitting between them. This CDR3 has 12 residues.

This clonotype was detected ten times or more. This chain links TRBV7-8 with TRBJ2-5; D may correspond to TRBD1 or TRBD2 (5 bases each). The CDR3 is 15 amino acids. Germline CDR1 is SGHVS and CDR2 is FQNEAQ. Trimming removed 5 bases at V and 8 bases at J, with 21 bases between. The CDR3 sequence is CASSPRDQELSTQYF. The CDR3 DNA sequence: TGTGCCAGCAGCCCACGGGACCAGGAGTTGAGTACCCAGTACTTC.

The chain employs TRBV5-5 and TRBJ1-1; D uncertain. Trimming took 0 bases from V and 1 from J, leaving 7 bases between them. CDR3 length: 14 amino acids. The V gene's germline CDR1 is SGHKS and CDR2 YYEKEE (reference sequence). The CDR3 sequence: CASSLEAGNTEAFF. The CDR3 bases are TGTGCCAGCAGCTTGGAAGCCGGGAACACTGAAGCTTTCTTT. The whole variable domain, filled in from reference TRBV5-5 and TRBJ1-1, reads DAGVTQSPTHLIKTRGQQVTLRCSPISGHKSVSWYQQVLGQGPQFIFQYYEKEERGRGNFPDRFSARQFPNYSSELNVNALLLGDSALYLCASSLEAGNTEAFFGQGTRLTVV.

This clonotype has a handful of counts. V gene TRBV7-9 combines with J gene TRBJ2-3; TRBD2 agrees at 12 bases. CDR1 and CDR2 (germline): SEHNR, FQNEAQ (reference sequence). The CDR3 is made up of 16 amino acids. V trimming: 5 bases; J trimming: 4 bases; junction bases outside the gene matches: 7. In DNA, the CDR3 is TGTGCCAGCAGCACGACTAGCGGGAGTAGCGCAGATACGCAGTATTTT. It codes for CASSTTSGSSADTQYF.

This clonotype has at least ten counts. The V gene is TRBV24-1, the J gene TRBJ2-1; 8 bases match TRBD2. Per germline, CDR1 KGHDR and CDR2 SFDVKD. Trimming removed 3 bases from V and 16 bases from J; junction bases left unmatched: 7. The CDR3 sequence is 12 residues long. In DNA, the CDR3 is TGTGCCACCAGTGATACGGGGGGGTTGCGATTCTTC. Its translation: CATSDTGGLRFF.

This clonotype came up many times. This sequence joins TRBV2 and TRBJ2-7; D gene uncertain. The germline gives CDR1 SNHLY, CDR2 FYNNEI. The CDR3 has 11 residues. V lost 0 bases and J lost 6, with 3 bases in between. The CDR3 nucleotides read TGTGCCAGCAGTGAAGCCCCCGAGCAGTACTTC. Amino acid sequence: CASSEAPEQYF.

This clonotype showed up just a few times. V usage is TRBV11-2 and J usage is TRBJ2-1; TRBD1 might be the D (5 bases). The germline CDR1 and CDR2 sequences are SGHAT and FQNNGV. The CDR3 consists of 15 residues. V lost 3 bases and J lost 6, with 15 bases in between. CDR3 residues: CASSLLGAHLNEQFF. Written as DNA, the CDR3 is TGTGCCAGCAGCTTGTTAGGGGCCCACCTCAATGAGCAGTTCTTC.

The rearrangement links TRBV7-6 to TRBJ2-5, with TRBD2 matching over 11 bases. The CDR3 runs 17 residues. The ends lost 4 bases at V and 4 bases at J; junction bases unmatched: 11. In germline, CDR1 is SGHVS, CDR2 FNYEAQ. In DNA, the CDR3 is TGTGCCAGCAGCTCGCCGGGTAGCGGGAGGGCCGGAGAGACCCAGTACTTC. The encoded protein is CASSSPGSGRAGETQYF.

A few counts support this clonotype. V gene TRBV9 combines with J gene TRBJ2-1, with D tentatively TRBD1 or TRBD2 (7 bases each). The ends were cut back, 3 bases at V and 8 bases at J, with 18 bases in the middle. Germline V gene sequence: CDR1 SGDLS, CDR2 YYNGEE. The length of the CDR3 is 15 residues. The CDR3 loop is CASSARGGAGDEQFF. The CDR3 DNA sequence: TGTGCCAGCAGCGCCAGGGGGGGTGCTGGGGATGAGCAGTTCTTC.

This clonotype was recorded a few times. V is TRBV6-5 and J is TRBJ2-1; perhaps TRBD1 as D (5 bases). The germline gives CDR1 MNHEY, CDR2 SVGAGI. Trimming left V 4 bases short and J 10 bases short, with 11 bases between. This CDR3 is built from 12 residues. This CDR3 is CASSFQGREQFF. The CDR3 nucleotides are TGTGCCAGCAGTTTCCAGGGCCGGGAGCAGTTCTTC.

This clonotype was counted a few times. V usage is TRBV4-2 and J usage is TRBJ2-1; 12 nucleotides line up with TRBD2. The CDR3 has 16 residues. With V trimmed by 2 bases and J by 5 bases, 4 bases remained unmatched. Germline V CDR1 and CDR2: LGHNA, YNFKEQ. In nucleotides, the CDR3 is TGTGCCAGCAGCCAACCTAGCGGGAGGGCCGACAATGAGCAGTTCTTC. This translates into CASSQPSGRADNEQFF.

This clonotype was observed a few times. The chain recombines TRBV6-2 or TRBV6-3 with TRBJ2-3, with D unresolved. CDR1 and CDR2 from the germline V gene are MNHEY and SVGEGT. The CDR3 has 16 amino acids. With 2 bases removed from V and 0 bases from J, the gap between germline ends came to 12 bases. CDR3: CASSYAAAYSTDTQYF. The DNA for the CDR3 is TGTGCCAGCAGTTACGCGGCAGCCTATAGCACAGATACGCAGTATTTT.

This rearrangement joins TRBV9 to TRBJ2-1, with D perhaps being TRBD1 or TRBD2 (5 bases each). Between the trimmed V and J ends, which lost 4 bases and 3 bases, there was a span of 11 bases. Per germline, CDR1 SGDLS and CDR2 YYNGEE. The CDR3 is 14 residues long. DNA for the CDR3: TGTGCCAGCAGCTCCCGGGGCAACTACAATGAGCAGTTCTTC. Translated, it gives CASSSRGNYNEQFF.

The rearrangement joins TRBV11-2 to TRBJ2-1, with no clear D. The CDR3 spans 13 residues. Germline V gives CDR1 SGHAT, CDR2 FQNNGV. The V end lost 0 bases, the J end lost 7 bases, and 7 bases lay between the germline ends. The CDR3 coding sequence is TGTGCCAGCAGCTTAGATCTAGAGAATGAGCAGTTCTTC. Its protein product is CASSLDLENEQFF.

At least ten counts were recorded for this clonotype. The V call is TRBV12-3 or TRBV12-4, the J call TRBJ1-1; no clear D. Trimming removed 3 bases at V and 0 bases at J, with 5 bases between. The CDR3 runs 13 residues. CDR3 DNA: TGTGCCAGCAGTTTTTATTTGAACACTGAAGCTTTCTTT. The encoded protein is CASSFYLNTEAFF.

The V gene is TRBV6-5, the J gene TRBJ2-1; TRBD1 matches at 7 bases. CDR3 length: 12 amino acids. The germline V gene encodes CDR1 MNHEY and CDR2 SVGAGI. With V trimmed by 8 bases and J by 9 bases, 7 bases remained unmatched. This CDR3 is CASGETGFEQFF. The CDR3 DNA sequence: TGTGCCAGCGGAGAGACAGGGTTTGAGCAGTTCTTC.

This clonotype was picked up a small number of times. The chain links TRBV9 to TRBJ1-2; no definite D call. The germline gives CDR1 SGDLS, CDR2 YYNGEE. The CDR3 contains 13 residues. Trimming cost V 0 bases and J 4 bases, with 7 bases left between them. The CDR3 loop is CASSVGETYGYTF. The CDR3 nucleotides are TGTGCCAGCAGCGTAGGGGAAACCTATGGCTACACCTTC.

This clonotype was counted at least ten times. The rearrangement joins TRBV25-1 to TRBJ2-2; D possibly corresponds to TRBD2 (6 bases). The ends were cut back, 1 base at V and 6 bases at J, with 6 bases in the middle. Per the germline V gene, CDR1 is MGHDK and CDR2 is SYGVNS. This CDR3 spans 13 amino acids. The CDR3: CASSEWGAGELFF. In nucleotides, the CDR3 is TGTGCCAGCAGTGAATGGGGGGCCGGGGAGCTGTTTTTT.

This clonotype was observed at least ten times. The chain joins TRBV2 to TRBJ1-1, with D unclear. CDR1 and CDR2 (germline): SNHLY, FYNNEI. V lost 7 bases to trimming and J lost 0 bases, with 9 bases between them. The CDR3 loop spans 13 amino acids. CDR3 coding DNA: TGTGCCAGCAATCGTTACCTGAACACTGAAGCTTTCTTT. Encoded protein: CASNRYLNTEAFF.

The CDR3 sequence is CASSVLLGHYGYTF. DNA for the CDR3: TGTGCCAGCAGCGTCCTGTTGGGGCACTATGGCTACACCTTC. The chain uses TRBV7-2 and TRBJ1-2; the D gene is possibly TRBD1 (5 bases). Trimming removed 5 bases at V and 3 bases at J, with 13 bases between. CDR3 length: 14 amino acids. Looked up from germline, CDR1 is SGHTA and CDR2 is FQGNSA.

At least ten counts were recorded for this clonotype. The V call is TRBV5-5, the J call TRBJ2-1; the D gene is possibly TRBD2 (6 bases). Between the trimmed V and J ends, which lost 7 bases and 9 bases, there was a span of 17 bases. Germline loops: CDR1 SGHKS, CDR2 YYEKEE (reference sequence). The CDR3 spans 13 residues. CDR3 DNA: TGTGCCAGCGGAACATGGGAGGATCGTGAGCAGTTCTTC. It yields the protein CASGTWEDREQFF.

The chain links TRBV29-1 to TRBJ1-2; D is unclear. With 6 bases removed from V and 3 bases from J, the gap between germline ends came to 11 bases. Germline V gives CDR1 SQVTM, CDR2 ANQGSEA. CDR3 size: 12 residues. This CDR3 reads CSVVFSDYGYTF. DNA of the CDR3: TGCAGCGTCGTCTTTAGCGACTATGGCTACACCTTC.

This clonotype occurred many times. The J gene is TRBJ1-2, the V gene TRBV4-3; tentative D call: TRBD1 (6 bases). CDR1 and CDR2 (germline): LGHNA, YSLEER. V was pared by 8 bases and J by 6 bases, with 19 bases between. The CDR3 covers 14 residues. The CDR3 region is CASVQGDTPDGYTF. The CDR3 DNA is TGCGCCAGCGTCCAAGGGGACACTCCTGATGGCTACACCTTC.